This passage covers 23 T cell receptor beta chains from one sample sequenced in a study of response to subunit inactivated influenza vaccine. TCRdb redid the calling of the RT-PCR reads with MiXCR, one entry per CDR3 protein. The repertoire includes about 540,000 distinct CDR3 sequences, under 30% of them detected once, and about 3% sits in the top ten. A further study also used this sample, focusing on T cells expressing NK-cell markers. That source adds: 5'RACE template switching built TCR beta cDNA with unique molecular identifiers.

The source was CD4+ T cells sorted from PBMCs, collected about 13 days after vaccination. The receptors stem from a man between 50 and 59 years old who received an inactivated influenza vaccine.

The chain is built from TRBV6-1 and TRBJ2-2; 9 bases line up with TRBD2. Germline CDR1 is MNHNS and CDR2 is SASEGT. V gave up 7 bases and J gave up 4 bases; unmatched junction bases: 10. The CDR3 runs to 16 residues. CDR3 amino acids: CASTPLAGRTTGELFF. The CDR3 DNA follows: TGTGCCAGCACCCCGCTAGCGGGGCGGACCACCGGGGAGCTGTTTTTT.

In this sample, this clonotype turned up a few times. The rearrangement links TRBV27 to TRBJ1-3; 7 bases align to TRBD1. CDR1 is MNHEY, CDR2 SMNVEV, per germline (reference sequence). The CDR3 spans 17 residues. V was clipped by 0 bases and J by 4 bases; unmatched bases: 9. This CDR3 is CASSLSGRGTRGNTIYF. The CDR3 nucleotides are TGTGCCAGCAGTTTATCGGGCAGGGGGACGAGGGGAAACACCATATATTTT.

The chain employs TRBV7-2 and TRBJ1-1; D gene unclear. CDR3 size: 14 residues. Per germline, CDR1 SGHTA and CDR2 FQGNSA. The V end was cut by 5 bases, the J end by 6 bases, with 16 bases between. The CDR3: CASSPRVGRAEAFF. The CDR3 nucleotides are TGTGCCAGCAGCCCCAGAGTTGGCCGGGCTGAAGCTTTCTTT.

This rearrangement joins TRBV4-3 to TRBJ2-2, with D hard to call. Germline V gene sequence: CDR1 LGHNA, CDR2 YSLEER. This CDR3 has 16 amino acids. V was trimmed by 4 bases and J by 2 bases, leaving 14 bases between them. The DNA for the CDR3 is TGCGCCAGCAGCCCAGCCCGAGTCTTTAACACCGGGGAGCTGTTTTTT. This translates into CASSPARVFNTGELFF.

The CDR3 is CASSTMGQGNNSPLHF. CDR3 DNA sequence: TGTGCCAGCAGTACAATGGGACAGGGCAATAATTCACCCCTCCACTTT. This chain links TRBV2 with TRBJ1-6, with 9 bases matching TRBD1. Germline trimming cut 5 bases from V and 5 bases from J; bases unmatched to any gene: 7. The CDR3 consists of 16 residues. CDR1 and CDR2 from the germline V gene are SNHLY and FYNNEI.

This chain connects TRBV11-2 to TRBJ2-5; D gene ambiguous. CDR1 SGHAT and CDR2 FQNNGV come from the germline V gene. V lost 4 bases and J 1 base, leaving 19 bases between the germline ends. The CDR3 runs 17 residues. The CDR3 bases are TGTGCCAGCAGCTCCATGGGTGCATGGACCATCCAAGAGACCCAGTACTTC. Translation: CASSSMGAWTIQETQYF.

CDR3 sequence (DNA): TGCAGTGCTAGAGATGGTCCCTTTCTCACTGAAGCTTTCTTT. It yields the protein CSARDGPFLTEAFF. V usage is TRBV20-1 and J usage is TRBJ1-1; no clear D gene. Germline lookup yields CDR1 DFQATT and CDR2 SNEGSKA (reference sequence). Between the trimmed V and J ends, which lost 0 bases and 4 bases, there was a span of 12 bases. This CDR3 has 14 residues.

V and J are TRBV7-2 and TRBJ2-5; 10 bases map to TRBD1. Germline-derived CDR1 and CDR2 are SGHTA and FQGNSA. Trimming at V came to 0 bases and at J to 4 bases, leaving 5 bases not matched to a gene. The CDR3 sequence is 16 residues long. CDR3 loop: CASSLAPGQGRETQYF. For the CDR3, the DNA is TGTGCCAGCAGCTTAGCGCCGGGACAGGGGCGAGAGACCCAGTACTTC.

Here the CDR3 DNA reads TGCGCCAGCAGCCAAGATGGAATGGGGGTCGAGCAGTACTTC. The encoded protein is CASSQDGMGVEQYF. The V call is TRBV4-3, the J call TRBJ2-7; D possibly matches TRBD1 or TRBD2 (5 bases each). Trimming took off 0 bases at V and 6 bases at J, with 12 bases between the two ends. CDR3 size: 14 residues. In germline, CDR1 is LGHNA, CDR2 YSLEER.

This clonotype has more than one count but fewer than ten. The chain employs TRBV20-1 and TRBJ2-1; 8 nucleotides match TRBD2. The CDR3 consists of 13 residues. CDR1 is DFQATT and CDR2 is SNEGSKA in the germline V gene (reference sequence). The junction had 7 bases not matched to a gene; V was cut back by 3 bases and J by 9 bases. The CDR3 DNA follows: TGCAGTGCTAGCGGGGGGGCGGGCCGTGAGCAGTTCTTC. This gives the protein CSASGGAGREQFF.

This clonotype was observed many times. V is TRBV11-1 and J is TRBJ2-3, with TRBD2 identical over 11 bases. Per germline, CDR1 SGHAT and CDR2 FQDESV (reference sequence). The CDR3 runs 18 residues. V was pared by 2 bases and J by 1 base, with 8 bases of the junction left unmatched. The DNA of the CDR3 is TGTGCCAGCAGCTTACCCCCCCGACTAGCGGGGCGCACAGATACGCAGTATTTT. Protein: CASSLPPRLAGRTDTQYF.

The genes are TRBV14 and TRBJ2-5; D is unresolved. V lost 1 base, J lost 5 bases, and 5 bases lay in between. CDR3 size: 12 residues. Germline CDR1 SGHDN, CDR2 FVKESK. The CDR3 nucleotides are TGTGCCAGCAGCCAAGCATTTGAGACCCAGTACTTC. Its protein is CASSQAFETQYF.

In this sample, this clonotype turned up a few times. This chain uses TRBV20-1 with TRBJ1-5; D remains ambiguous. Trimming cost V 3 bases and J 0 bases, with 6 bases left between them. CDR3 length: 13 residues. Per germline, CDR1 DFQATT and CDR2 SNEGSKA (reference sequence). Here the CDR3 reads CSARGNSNQPQHF. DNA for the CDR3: TGCAGTGCTAGGGGCAATAGCAATCAGCCCCAGCATTTT.

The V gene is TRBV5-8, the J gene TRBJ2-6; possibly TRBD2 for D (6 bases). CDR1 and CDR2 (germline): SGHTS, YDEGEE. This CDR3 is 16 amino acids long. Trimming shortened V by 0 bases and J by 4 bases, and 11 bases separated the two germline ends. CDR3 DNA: TGTGCCAGCAGCTTGGACTGGGGGGTCGGGGCCAACGTCCTGACTTTC. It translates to CASSLDWGVGANVLTF.

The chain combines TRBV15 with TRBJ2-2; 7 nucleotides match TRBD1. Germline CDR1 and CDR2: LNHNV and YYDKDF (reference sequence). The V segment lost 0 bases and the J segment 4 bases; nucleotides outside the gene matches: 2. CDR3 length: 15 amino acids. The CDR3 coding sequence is TGTGCCACCAGCAGAGACAGGGGGAGCACCGGGGAGCTGTTTTTT. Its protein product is CATSRDRGSTGELFF.

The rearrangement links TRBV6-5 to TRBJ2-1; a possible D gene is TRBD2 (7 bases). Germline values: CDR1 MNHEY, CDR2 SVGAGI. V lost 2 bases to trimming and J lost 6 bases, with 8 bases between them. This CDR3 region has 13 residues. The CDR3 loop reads CASSYGGANEQFF. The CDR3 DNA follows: TGTGCCAGCAGTTACGGGGGGGCCAATGAGCAGTTCTTC.

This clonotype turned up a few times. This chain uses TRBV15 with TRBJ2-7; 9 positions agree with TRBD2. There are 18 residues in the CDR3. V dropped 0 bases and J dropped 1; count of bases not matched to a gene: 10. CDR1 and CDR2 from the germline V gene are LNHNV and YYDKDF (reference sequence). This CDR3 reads CATSRDFGTSRSSYEQYF. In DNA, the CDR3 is TGTGCCACCAGCAGAGATTTCGGGACTAGCCGATCTTCCTACGAGCAGTACTTC. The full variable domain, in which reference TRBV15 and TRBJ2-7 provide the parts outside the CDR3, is DAMVIQNPRYQVTQFGKPVTLSCSQTLNHNVMYWYQQKSSQAPKLLFHYYDKDFNNEADTPDNFQSRRPNTSFCFLDIRSPGLGDTAMYLCATSRDFGTSRSSYEQYFGPGTRLTVT.

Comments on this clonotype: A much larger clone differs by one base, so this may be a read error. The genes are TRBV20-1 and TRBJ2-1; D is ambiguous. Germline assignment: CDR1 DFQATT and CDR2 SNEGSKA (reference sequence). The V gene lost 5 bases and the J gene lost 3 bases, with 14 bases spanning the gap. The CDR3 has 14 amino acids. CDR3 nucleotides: TGCAGTGCTTTAGAGAGTTGGCTCTACAATGAGCAGTTCTTC. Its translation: CSALESWLYNEQFF.

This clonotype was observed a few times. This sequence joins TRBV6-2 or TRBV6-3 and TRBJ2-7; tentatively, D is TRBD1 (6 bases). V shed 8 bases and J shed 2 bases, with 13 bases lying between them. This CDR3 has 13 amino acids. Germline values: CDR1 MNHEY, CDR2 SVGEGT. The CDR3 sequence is CASRQVVAYEQYF. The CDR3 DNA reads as TGTGCCAGCCGACAGGTGGTGGCCTACGAGCAGTACTTC.

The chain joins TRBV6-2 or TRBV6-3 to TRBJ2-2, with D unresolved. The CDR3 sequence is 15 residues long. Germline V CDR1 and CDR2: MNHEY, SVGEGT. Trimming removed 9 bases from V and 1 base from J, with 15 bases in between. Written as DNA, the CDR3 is TGTGCCAGTTCCTCGCCCCAGGTGAACACCGGGGAGCTGTTTTTT. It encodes CASSSPQVNTGELFF.

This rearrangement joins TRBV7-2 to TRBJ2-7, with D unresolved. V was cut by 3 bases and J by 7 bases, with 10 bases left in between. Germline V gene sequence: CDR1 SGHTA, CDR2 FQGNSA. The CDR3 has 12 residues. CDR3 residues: CASSLFPAEQYF. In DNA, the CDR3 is TGTGCCAGCAGCTTGTTTCCGGCGGAGCAGTACTTC.

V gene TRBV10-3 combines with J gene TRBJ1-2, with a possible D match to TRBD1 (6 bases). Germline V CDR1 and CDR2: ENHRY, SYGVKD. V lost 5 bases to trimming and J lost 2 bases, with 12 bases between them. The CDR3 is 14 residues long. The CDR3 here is CAISTDGGNYGYTF. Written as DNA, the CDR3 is TGTGCCATCAGTACTGATGGGGGCAACTATGGCTACACCTTC.

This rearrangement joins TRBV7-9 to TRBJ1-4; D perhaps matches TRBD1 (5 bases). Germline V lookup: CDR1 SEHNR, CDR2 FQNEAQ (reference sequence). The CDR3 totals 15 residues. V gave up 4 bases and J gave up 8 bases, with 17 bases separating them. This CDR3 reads CASSSRATVGEKLFF. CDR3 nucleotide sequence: TGTGCCAGCAGCTCCAGGGCGACAGTTGGGGAAAAACTGTTTTTT.